Reported below is one T cell receptor beta chain. Original data processing: Estimation of nucleated cell counts relied on the amplification of reference gene primers. Clones were read by immunoSEQ multiplex PCR, and TCRdb kept only the in-frame ones, dropping some. That table gives V, J and clone size, and the DNA gave D and trimming. The repertoire holds over 90,000 clones, with 90% as singletons. Germline values: CDR1 MNHEY, CDR2 SVGAGI. The V gene end was trimmed by 5 bases and the J gene end by 1 base; junction bases not matched to a gene: 6. CDR3 size: 15 residues. This record belongs to a study of blood T cell repertoires in COVID-19. Study-wide background: Sources were T cells, B-cell-depleted T cells, or PBMCs; the material itself was cDNA or gDNA.

The receptor's source is a man between 45 and 60 years old with acute or convalescent COVID-19. The chain employs TRBV6-5 and TRBJ2-7, with 9 bases lining up with TRBD1. Sequencing was performed on peripheral blood. The chain's CDR3 is CASSPPGQGSYEQYF. The DNA for the CDR3 is TGTGCCAGCAGTCCACCGGGACAGGGATCCTACGAGCAGTACTTC.